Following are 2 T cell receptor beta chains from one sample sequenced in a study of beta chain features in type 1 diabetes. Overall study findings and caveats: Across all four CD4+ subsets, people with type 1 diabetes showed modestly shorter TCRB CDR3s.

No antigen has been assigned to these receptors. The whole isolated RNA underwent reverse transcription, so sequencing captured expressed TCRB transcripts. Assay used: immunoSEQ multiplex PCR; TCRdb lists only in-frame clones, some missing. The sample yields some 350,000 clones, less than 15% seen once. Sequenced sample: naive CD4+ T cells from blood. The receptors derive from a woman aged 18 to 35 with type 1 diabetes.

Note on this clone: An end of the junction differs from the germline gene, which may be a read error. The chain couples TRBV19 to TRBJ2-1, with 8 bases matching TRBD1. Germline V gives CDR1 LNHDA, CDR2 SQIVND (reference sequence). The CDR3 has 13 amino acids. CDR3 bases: TGCGCCTCGGGGCAGGGGGCGAACAATGAGCAGTTCTTC. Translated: CASGQGANNEQFF.

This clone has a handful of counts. CDR3 loop: CASHTRGAEGSYEQYV. The CDR3 DNA reads as TGTGCCAGCCATACACGTGGGGCGGAGGGATCTTACGAGCAGTACGTC. The V call is TRBV25-1, the J call TRBJ2-7, with D possibly being TRBD2 (6 bases). The germline gives CDR1 MGHDK, CDR2 SYGVNS. The CDR3 is made up of 16 amino acids. V was trimmed by 8 bases and J by 4 bases, leaving 24 bases between them.